The entry that follows covers one T cell receptor beta chain sequence. Its antigen is undetermined. The sample belongs to a study of T-cell reconstitution after alpha-beta-depleted transplantation in children. Broader study findings: Once a year had passed after transplant, T-cell counts and diversity came mostly from newly produced T cells.

The CDR3 covers 13 residues. Germline assignment: CDR1 SGHRS and CDR2 YFSETQ. V lost 0 bases, J lost 10 bases, and 8 bases lay in between. Unique molecular identifiers were built into the TCRbeta library. Using its own MiXCR run on the PCR reads, TCRdb lists one record per CDR3 protein. The sample contains 500,000 to 750,000 distinct CDR3 sequences, 25% to 30% of which appear only once. The source of this sequence is a boy in the first two years of life with Wiskott-Aldrich syndrome, due to receive a stem cell transplant. V usage is TRBV5-1 and J usage is TRBJ1-6; no clear D gene. The sequences come from PBMCs, collected before TCRalphabeta/CD19-depleted stem cell transplant. This CDR3 is CASSLDNTSPLHF. The DNA for the CDR3 is TGCGCCAGCAGCTTGGATAATACCTCACCCCTCCACTTT.